This TCR beta chain was obtained from a study of blood T cell repertoires in COVID-19. Here immunoSEQ multiplex PCR was the method, and the copy in TCRdb shows in-frame clones only, minus some. The sample includes approximately 140,000 clones, about 84% of them seen just once. The CDR3 has 20 amino acids. J gave up 1 base and V 4 bases, and 14 bases lay outside the gene matches. Germline loops: CDR1 KGHSH, CDR2 LQKENI. The chain links TRBV18 to TRBJ2-6, with TRBD1 identical over 9 bases. The TCR was taken from a woman of 80 years or more in a cohort sampled during active or convalescent COVID-19. Material: peripheral blood. The CDR3 DNA reads as TGTGCCAGCTCACGGGGATTTCCGGGACAGGGTCTATCTGGGGCCAACGTCCTGACTTTC. It encodes CASSRGFPGQGLSGANVLTF. The variable domain in full, completed from reference TRBV18 and TRBJ2-6, reads NAGVMQNPRHLVRRRGQEARLRCSPMKGHSHVYWYRQLPEEGLKFMVYLQKENIIDESGMPKERFSAEFPKEGPSILRIQQVVRGDSAAYFCASSRGFPGQGLSGANVLTFGAGSRLTVL.